A single sample is the source of the 31 T cell receptor beta chains below, sequenced in a study of blood T cell repertoires in COVID-19. Libraries were prepared by immunoSEQ multiplex PCR; TCRdb keeps only in-frame clonotypes and omits some of them. Here the sample spans around 380,000 clones, more than 65% being singletons. The sample consisted of peripheral blood. Receptors were obtained from a human donor with acute or convalescent COVID-19. The donor label of this sample is uncertain.

V and J are TRBV11-2 and TRBJ1-2; the match to TRBD1 covers 8 bases. The trim removed 5 bases at V and 8 bases at J, leaving 7 bases unmatched. The CDR3 sequence is 13 residues long. The germline gives CDR1 SGHAT, CDR2 FQNNGV. The CDR3 reads CASSPDRGWGYTF. The CDR3, as DNA: TGTGCCAGCAGCCCCGACAGGGGTTGGGGCTACACCTTC.

The chain is built from TRBV19 and TRBJ2-1; 9 bases align to TRBD1. The germline gives CDR1 LNHDA, CDR2 SQIVND (reference sequence). The CDR3 spans 15 residues. V was pared by 1 base and J by 9 bases, with 7 bases of the junction left unmatched. The CDR3 is CASSIVGTGRREQFF. DNA of the CDR3: TGTGCCAGTAGTATAGTGGGGACAGGGCGGCGTGAGCAGTTCTTC.

This chain links TRBV5-4 with TRBJ1-1; no clear D gene. This CDR3 contains 18 residues. The V gene lost 4 bases and the J gene lost 0 bases, with 22 bases spanning the gap. Germline CDR1 and CDR2: SGHNT and YYREEE (reference sequence). The CDR3 reads CASSPTAPRGVVNTEAFF. The CDR3 DNA reads TGTGCCAGCAGCCCCACGGCCCCACGCGGGGTTGTGAACACTGAAGCTTTCTTT.

This clone was observed a handful of times. The rearrangement uses TRBV19 and TRBJ2-1, with 9 bases identical to TRBD2. Germline lookup yields CDR1 LNHDA and CDR2 SQIVND (reference sequence). J gave up 4 bases and V 7 bases, and 8 bases lay outside the gene matches. The CDR3 consists of 15 residues. The chain's CDR3 is CASTPTSGQYNEQFF. The CDR3 DNA reads TGTGCCAGTACCCCTACTAGCGGGCAGTACAATGAGCAGTTCTTC.

The chain employs TRBV5-5 and TRBJ1-1; 7 bases match TRBD1. The V gene end was trimmed by 7 bases and the J gene end by 6 bases; junction bases not matched to a gene: 3. The CDR3 runs 11 residues. Germline V gene data show CDR1 as SGHKS and CDR2 as YYEKEE (reference sequence). CDR3: CASLRGAEAFF. In nucleotides, the CDR3 is TGTGCCAGCCTCAGGGGGGCTGAAGCTTTCTTT.

The chain has TRBV7-9 and TRBJ1-4, with a weak D call TRBD1 (6 bases). The germline V gene encodes CDR1 SEHNR and CDR2 FQNEAQ (reference sequence). Deletions cut 5 bases from V and 7 bases from J, with 20 bases between. The CDR3 covers 16 residues. CDR3 DNA sequence: TGTGCCAGCAGCGCCGCCTCCGGGGGGCTGAGTGAAAAACTGTTTTTT. This translates into CASSAASGGLSEKLFF.

This clone was detected only a few times. Other DNA sequences within the sample encode an identical CDR3. The chain recombines TRBV7-9 with TRBJ2-3, with 7 positions matching TRBD2. Germline CDR1 and CDR2: SEHNR and FQNEAQ (reference sequence). The CDR3 spans 15 residues. The J segment lost 3 bases and the V segment lost 1 base, leaving 4 bases of the junction unmatched. CDR3 sequence: CASSLGSGGTDTQYF. CDR3 bases: TGTGCCAGCAGCTTAGGTTCCGGGGGGACAGATACGCAGTATTTT.

The chain links TRBV5-4 to TRBJ2-1; TRBD2 matches 8 bases. V lost 0 bases, J lost 12 bases, and 11 bases stayed unmatched. CDR1 is SGHNT, CDR2 YYREEE, per germline (reference sequence). The CDR3 is 15 residues long. CDR3 sequence: CASSLEAGVALGQFF. In DNA form, the CDR3 reads TGTGCCAGCAGCTTGGAAGCGGGAGTCGCGCTAGGGCAGTTCTTC.

V usage is TRBV6-6 and J usage is TRBJ2-2; TRBD1 matches 7 bases. This CDR3 spans 15 amino acids. Germline V gene lookup returns CDR1 MNHNY and CDR2 SVGAGI (reference sequence). V lost 0 bases, J lost 5 bases, and 3 bases stayed unmatched. CDR3: CASSYSAQGTGELFF. CDR3 sequence (DNA): TGTGCCAGCAGTTACTCCGCACAGGGGACCGGGGAGCTGTTTTTT.

V is TRBV29-1 and J is TRBJ2-7; 7 nucleotides match TRBD1. V trimming: 4 bases; J trimming: 3 bases; junction bases outside the gene matches: 3. Germline CDR1 and CDR2: SQVTM and ANQGSEA. This CDR3 region has 12 residues. CDR3 DNA sequence: TGCAGCGTTGGACAGGGCTACTACGAGCAGTACTTC. Translating it yields CSVGQGYYEQYF.

V is TRBV19 and J is TRBJ1-1; TRBD1 aligns across 9 bases. The ends lost 4 bases at V and 4 bases at J; junction bases unmatched: 7. CDR1 and CDR2 (germline): LNHDA, SQIVND (reference sequence). This CDR3 contains 15 residues. As DNA, the CDR3 is TGTGCCAGTAGTACGACAGGGGGTGGAAGCACTGAAGCTTTCTTT. As protein: CASSTTGGGSTEAFF.

The chain uses TRBV19 and TRBJ1-5; D is unresolved. CDR3 length: 16 amino acids. Per germline, CDR1 LNHDA and CDR2 SQIVND (reference sequence). V lost 1 base to trimming and J lost 1 base, with 11 bases between them. In DNA form, the CDR3 reads TGTGCCAGTAGTATAGGTAGCGGAAGGAGCAATCAGCCCCAGCATTTT. Translating gives CASSIGSGRSNQPQHF.

The rearrangement uses TRBV7-2 and TRBJ2-1, with a weak D call TRBD2 (6 bases). Trimming cost V 6 bases and J 7 bases, with 16 bases left between them. CDR3 length equals 14 residues. Per the germline V gene, CDR1 is SGHTA and CDR2 is FQGNSA. The CDR3: CASSLTVTRNEQFF. CDR3 bases: TGTGCCAGCAGTCTTACCGTGACTAGGAATGAGCAGTTCTTC.

The chain uses TRBV2 and TRBJ2-3; no firm D call. Trimming took 6 bases from V and 2 from J, leaving 9 bases between them. Germline lookup yields CDR1 SNHLY and CDR2 FYNNEI. CDR3 length equals 13 residues. The CDR3 sequence: CASSYTLTDTQYF. CDR3 sequence (DNA): TGTGCCAGCAGCTATACTCTCACAGATACGCAGTATTTT.

This clone was recorded a few times. This sequence joins TRBV19 and TRBJ2-2; 10 bases fit TRBD2. Germline-derived CDR1 and CDR2 are LNHDA and SQIVND (reference sequence). The CDR3 is 14 amino acids. J gave up 3 bases and V 8 bases, and 3 bases lay outside the gene matches. This CDR3 is CASLAGEYTGELFF. CDR3 nucleotide sequence: TGTGCCAGTCTAGCGGGAGAGTACACCGGGGAGCTGTTTTTT.

This clone was picked up a small number of times. The V and J genes are TRBV18 and TRBJ1-2; 7 nucleotides line up with TRBD1. The CDR3 consists of 16 residues. With V trimmed by 0 bases and J by 5 bases, 9 bases remained unmatched. CDR1 and CDR2 from the germline V gene are KGHSH and LQKENI. CDR3 sequence reads: CASSPPTGASKYGYTF. CDR3 nucleotide sequence: TGTGCCAGCTCACCACCCACAGGGGCAAGCAAATATGGCTACACCTTC.

The V gene is TRBV30, the J gene TRBJ1-2; D may be TRBD1 (6 bases). Between the trimmed V and J ends, which lost 3 bases and 5 bases, there was a span of 22 bases. CDR1 GTSNPN and CDR2 SVGIG come from the germline V gene (reference sequence). This CDR3 comprises 16 residues. The CDR3 spells CAWSRVSTGRGYGYTF. The CDR3 DNA reads as TGTGCCTGGAGCCGCGTTAGCACAGGGAGAGGATATGGCTACACCTTC.

In its sample, this clone was seen once. The chain couples TRBV30 to TRBJ1-4; 7 positions match TRBD1. CDR1 and CDR2 (germline): GTSNPN, SVGIG (reference sequence). V was clipped by 0 bases and J by 8 bases; unmatched bases: 9. This CDR3 contains 15 residues. The CDR3 is CAWSVGGGAREKLFF. The CDR3 DNA is TGTGCCTGGAGTGTAGGAGGGGGCGCACGGGAAAAACTGTTTTTT.

Only one count was recorded for this clone. This chain links TRBV12-2 with TRBJ1-2. TRBV12-2 represents a pseudogene. CDR3 length equals 16 residues. CDR3 amino acids: CASRLRGGPALYGYTF. CDR3 sequence (DNA): TGTGCAAGTCGCTTGCGAGGAGGTCCGGCTCTCTATGGCTACACCTTC.

V gene TRBV12-3 or TRBV12-4 combines with J gene TRBJ1-1; the D gene is possibly TRBD1 (5 bases). Between the trimmed V and J ends, which lost 1 base and 11 bases, there was a span of 14 bases. The CDR3 extends over 13 amino acids. The CDR3 is CASSLGGRVRAFF. In DNA, the CDR3 is TGTGCCAGCAGTTTAGGGGGCCGAGTTCGGGCTTTCTTT.

V and J are TRBV4-1 and TRBJ2-1, with D perhaps TRBD2 (5 bases). Trimming took 0 bases from V and 4 from J, leaving 10 bases between them. This CDR3 is built from 15 residues. Germline V lookup: CDR1 MGHRA, CDR2 YSYEKL. The CDR3 sequence: CASSQEGVAYNEQFF. CDR3 nucleotide sequence: TGCGCCAGCAGCCAAGAGGGAGTAGCTTACAATGAGCAGTTCTTC.

The J gene is TRBJ1-1, the V gene TRBV27; 10 positions match TRBD1. After removal of 2 bases from V and 12 bases from J, the junction contained 6 bases not matched to a gene. Germline CDR1 and CDR2: MNHEY and SMNVEV (reference sequence). This CDR3 has 13 amino acids. The CDR3 DNA sequence: TGTGCCAGCAGTTTACCGGGACAGGGGAAAACTTTCTTT. It translates to CASSLPGQGKTFF.

The rearrangement links TRBV7-2 to TRBJ2-1; 11 bases are a match to TRBD2. V lost 4 bases, J lost 6 bases, and 8 bases stayed unmatched. In germline, CDR1 is SGHTA, CDR2 FQGNSA. The CDR3 has 16 amino acids. As DNA, the CDR3 is TGTGCCAGCAGCTCCTCAGGGACTAGCGGCCTCAATGAGCAGTTCTTC. Amino acids: CASSSSGTSGLNEQFF.

The chain uses TRBV11-2 and TRBJ2-1; 9 bases line up with TRBD2. Trimming cost V 8 bases and J 9 bases; bases outside gene matches: 11. CDR3 length: 14 residues. Germline V gene data show CDR1 as SGHAT and CDR2 as FQNNGV. In DNA, the CDR3 is TGTGCCAGCTCGAGGGCGGGAGGGCCCGGTGAGCAGTTCTTC. Translation gives CASSRAGGPGEQFF.

There are a few counts of this clone. The V call is TRBV9, the J call TRBJ1-2, with D perhaps matching TRBD1 (6 bases). Germline CDR1 and CDR2: SGDLS and YYNGEE. The CDR3 consists of 15 residues. Trimming left V 0 bases short and J 2 bases short, with 11 bases between. The CDR3 bases are TGTGCCAGCAGCGTAGCCCCGGACAGCAACTATGGCTACACCTTC. Residues: CASSVAPDSNYGYTF.

This rearrangement joins TRBV6-5 to TRBJ1-5; D is unresolved. In germline, CDR1 is MNHEY, CDR2 SVGAGI. V was trimmed by 0 bases and J by 6 bases, leaving 12 bases between them. CDR3 length equals 15 residues. The CDR3 is CASSYSRWGGQPQHF. The CDR3 coding sequence is TGTGCCAGCAGTTACTCGAGGTGGGGAGGTCAGCCCCAGCATTTT.

The chain links TRBV19 to TRBJ1-2; 8 nucleotides agree with TRBD1. CDR3 length: 16 residues. CDR1 and CDR2 (germline): LNHDA, SQIVND (reference sequence). J gave up 3 bases and V 6 bases, and 12 bases lay outside the gene matches. The CDR3 is CASRKMGQGADYGYTF. The CDR3 DNA sequence: TGTGCCAGTAGGAAAATGGGTCAGGGGGCGGACTATGGCTACACCTTC.

The V gene is TRBV6-5, the J gene TRBJ1-6; D unresolved. The germline CDR1 and CDR2 sequences are MNHEY and SVGAGI. This CDR3 comprises 13 residues. V gave up 9 bases and J gave up 2 bases, with 8 bases separating them. The CDR3 coding sequence is TGTGCCAGTCGGGAGACCTATAATTCACCCCTCCACTTT. It translates to CASRETYNSPLHF.

J is TRBJ2-5 and V is TRBV7-6; tentatively, D is TRBD1 (5 bases). The germline V and J ends were trimmed by 1 base and 6 bases, with 15 bases remaining between them. Germline V gene data show CDR1 as SGHVS and CDR2 as FNYEAQ. The CDR3 spans 15 residues. The CDR3, as DNA: TGTGCCAGCAGCTTAGATCCAGGGTCTACAAAGACCCAGTACTTC. Amino acids: CASSLDPGSTKTQYF.

This rearrangement joins TRBV27 to TRBJ1-5, with 8 nucleotides matching TRBD1. Losses at the gene ends were 5 bases for V and 7 bases for J; bases not matched to a gene: 10. CDR3 size: 15 residues. CDR1 and CDR2 from the germline V gene are MNHEY and SMNVEV (reference sequence). The CDR3, as DNA: TGTGCCAGCAGTCTTCAAATGGACAGGGCCCAGCCCCAGCATTTT. Its translation is CASSLQMDRAQPQHF.

The chain joins TRBV5-5 to TRBJ1-2; no clear D. The V gene lost 2 bases and the J gene lost 4 bases, with 18 bases spanning the gap. This CDR3 spans 16 amino acids. CDR1 SGHKS and CDR2 YYEKEE come from the germline V gene (reference sequence). In nucleotides, the CDR3 is TGTGCCAGCAGCTTTACCCTAGGCCCACCCACCTATGGCTACACCTTC. Its protein product is CASSFTLGPPTYGYTF.